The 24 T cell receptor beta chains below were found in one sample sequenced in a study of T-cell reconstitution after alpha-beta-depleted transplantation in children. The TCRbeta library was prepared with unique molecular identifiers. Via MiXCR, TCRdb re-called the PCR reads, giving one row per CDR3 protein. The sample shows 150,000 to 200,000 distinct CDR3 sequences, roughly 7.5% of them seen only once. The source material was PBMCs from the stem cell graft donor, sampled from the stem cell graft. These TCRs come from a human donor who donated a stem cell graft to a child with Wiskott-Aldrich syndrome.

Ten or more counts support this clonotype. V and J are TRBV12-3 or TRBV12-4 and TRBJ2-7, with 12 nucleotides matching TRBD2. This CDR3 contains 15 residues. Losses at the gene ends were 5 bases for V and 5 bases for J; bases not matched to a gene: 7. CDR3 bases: TGTGCCAGCAGTCCCAGGACTAGCGGGGAACACGAGCAGTACTTC. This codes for CASSPRTSGEHEQYF.

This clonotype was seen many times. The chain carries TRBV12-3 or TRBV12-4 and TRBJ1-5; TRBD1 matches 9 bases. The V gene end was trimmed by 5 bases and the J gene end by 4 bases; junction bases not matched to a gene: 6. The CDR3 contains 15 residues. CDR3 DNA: TGTGCCAGCAGTCCGCTAGGACAGGGGAATCAGCCCCAGCATTTT. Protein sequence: CASSPLGQGNQPQHF.

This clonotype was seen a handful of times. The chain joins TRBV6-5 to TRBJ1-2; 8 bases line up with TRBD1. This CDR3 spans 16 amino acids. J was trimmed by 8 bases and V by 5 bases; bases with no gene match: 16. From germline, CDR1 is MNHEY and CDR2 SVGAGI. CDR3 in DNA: TGTGCCAGCAGTCGATGGACAGGGAATGGTGCGGACGGCTACACCTTC. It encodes CASSRWTGNGADGYTF.

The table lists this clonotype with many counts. CDR3 in amino acids: CASSPTRLNTQYF. CDR3 bases: TGTGCCAGCAGCCCAACACGACTGAATACGCAGTATTTT. This chain joins TRBV11-2 and TRBJ2-3; D gene ambiguous. The CDR3 contains 13 residues. Looked up from germline, CDR1 is SGHAT and CDR2 is FQNNGV. The V and J ends lost 5 bases and 7 bases respectively, with 13 bases between them.

CDR3 in DNA: TGTGCCAGCGCCGGGACTCTTCTAGCCAAAAACATTCAGTACTTC. Its translation is CASAGTLLAKNIQYF. The chain couples TRBV2 to TRBJ2-4, with a weak D call TRBD2 (6 bases). The V end was cut by 8 bases, the J end by 0 bases, with 14 bases between. The CDR3 has 15 residues. Looked up from germline, CDR1 is SNHLY and CDR2 is FYNNEI.

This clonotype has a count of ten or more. The CDR3 DNA sequence: TGTGCCAGCAAGGGAGGAGAGACCCAGTACTTC. Translation gives CASKGGETQYF. The chain recombines TRBV2 with TRBJ2-5, with D perhaps matching TRBD2 (6 bases). V was trimmed by 7 bases and J by 4 bases, leaving 7 bases between them. The CDR3 spans 11 residues. Germline V gene data show CDR1 as SNHLY and CDR2 as FYNNEI.

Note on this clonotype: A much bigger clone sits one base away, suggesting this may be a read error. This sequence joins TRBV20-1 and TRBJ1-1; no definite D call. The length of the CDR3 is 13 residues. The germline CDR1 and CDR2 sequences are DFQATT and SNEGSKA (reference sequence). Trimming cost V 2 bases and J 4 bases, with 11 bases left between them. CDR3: CSARLVEATEAFF. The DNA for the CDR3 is TGCAGTGCTAGATTGGTGGAGGCCACTGAAGCTTTCTTT.

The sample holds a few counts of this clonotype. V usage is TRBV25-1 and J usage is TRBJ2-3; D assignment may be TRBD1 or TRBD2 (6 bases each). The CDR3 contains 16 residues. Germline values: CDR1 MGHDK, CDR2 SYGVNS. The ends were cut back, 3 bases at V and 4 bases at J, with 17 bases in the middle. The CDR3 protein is CASSDPAVGGSDTQYF. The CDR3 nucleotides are TGTGCCAGCAGTGACCCTGCGGTCGGGGGCTCAGATACGCAGTATTTT. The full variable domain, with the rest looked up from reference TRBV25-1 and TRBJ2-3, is EADIYQTPRYLVIGTGKKITLECSQTMGHDKMYWYQQDPGMELHLIHYSYGVNSTEKGDLSSESTVSRIRTEHFPLTLESARPSHTSQYLCASSDPAVGGSDTQYFGPGTRLTVL.

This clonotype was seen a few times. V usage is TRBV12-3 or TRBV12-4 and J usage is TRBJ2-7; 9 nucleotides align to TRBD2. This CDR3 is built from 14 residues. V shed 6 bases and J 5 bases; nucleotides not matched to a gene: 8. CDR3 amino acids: CASRRTSALNEQYF. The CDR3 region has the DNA TGTGCCAGCAGACGGACTAGCGCTCTCAACGAGCAGTACTTC.

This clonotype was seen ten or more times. The chain's CDR3 is CATSQSSGTGGAQNIQYF. The CDR3 DNA reads as TGTGCCACTTCGCAATCCTCCGGGACAGGGGGCGCCCAAAACATTCAGTACTTC. The rearrangement links TRBV10-3 to TRBJ2-4; 12 bases map to TRBD1. There are 18 residues in the CDR3. The germline CDR1 and CDR2 sequences are ENHRY and SYGVKD. With 10 bases clipped from V and 5 bases from J, the junction kept 18 bases outside the gene matches.

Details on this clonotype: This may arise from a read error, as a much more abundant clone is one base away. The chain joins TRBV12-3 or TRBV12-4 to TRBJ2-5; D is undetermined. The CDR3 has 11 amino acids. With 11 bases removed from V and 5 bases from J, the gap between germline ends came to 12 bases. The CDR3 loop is CACLLRETQYF. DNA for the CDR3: TGTGCCTGCCTCTTGCGGGAGACCCAGTACTTC.

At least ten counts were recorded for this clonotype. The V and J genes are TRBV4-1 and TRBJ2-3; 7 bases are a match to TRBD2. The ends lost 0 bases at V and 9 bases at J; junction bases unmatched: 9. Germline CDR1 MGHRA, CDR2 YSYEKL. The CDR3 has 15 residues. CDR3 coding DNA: TGCGCCAGCAGCCAAGACGCCGGGGAGGGCTCGACGCAGTATTTT. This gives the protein CASSQDAGEGSTQYF.

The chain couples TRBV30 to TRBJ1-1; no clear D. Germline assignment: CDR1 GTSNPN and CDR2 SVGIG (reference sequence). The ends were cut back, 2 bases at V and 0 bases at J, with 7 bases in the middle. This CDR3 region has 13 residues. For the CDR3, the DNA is TGTGCCTGGAGTCCCGACATGAACACTGAAGCTTTCTTT. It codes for CAWSPDMNTEAFF.

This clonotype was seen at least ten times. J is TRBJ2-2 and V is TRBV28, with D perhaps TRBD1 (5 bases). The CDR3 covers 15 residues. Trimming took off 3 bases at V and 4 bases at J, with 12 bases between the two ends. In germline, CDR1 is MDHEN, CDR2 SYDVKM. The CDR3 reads CASSLLRGITGELFF. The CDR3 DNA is TGTGCCAGCAGTTTGTTAAGGGGCATCACCGGGGAGCTGTTTTTT.

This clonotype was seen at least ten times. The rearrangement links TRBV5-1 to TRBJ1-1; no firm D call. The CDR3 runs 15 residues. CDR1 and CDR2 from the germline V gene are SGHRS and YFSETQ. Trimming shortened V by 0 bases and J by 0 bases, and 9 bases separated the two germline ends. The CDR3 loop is CASSLVGSLNTEAFF. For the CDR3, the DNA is TGCGCCAGCAGCTTGGTGGGCAGCTTGAACACTGAAGCTTTCTTT.

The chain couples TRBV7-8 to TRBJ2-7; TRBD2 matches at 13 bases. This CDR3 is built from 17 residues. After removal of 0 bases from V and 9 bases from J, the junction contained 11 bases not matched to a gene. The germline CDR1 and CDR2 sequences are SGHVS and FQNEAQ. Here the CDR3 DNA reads TGTGCCAGCAGCTTAGCAGGGACTAGCGGGGTTAAGGTAGTGCAGTACTTC. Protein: CASSLAGTSGVKVVQYF.

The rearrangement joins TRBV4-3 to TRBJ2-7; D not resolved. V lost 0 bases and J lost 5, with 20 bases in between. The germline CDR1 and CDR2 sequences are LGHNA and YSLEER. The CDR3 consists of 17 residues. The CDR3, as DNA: TGCGCCAGCAGCCAAGATTGGAATTTGGCCGGTGGCCACGAGCAGTACTTC. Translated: CASSQDWNLAGGHEQYF.

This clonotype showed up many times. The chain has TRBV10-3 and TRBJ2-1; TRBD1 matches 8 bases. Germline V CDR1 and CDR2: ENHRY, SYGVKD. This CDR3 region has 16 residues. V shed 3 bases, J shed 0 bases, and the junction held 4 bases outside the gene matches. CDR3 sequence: CAISDSQGASYNEQFF. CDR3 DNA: TGTGCCATCAGTGATTCCCAGGGGGCCTCCTACAATGAGCAGTTCTTC.

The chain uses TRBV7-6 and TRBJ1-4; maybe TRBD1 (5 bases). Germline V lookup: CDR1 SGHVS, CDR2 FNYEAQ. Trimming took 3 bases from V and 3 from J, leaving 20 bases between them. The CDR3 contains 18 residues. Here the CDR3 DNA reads TGTGCCAGCAGCTTCGGCCGCGGTAGGGGCGCGGCTAATGAAAAACTGTTTTTT. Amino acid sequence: CASSFGRGRGAANEKLFF.

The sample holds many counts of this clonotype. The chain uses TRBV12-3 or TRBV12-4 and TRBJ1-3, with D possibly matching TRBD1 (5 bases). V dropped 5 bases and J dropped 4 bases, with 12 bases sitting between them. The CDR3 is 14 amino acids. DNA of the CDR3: TGTGCCAGCAGTCCGATTCGACAGGGAAACACCATATATTTT. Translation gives CASSPIRQGNTIYF.

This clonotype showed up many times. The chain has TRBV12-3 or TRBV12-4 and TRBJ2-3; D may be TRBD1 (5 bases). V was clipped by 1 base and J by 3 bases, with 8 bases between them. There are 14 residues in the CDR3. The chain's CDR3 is CASSLGTITDTQYF. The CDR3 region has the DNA TGTGCCAGCAGTTTAGGGACAATAACAGATACGCAGTATTTT.

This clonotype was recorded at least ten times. The CDR3 DNA is TGTGCCAGCAGCTCGGGTACCTCAGGACTGGGAAGCTCCTACAATGAGCAGTTCTTC. Its protein product is CASSSGTSGLGSSYNEQFF. The rearrangement links TRBV5-6 to TRBJ2-1; D perhaps matches TRBD2 (5 bases). Trimming pared 3 bases from V and 0 bases from J, leaving 22 bases between. Germline lookup yields CDR1 SGHDT and CDR2 YYEEEE. This CDR3 region has 19 residues.

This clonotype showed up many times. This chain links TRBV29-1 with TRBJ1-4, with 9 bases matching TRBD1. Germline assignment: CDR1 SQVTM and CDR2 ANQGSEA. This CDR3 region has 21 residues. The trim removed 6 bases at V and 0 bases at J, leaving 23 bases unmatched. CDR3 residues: CSVLDRGSLSEEFATNEKLFF. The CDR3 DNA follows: TGCAGCGTGCTGGACAGGGGCAGTCTGTCCGAGGAATTTGCAACTAATGAAAAACTGTTTTTT. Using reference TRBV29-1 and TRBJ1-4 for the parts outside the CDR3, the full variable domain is SAVISQKPSRDICQRGTSLTIQCQVDSQVTMMFWYRQQPGQSLTLIATANQGSEATYESGFVIDKFPISRPNLTFSTLTVSNMSPEDSSIYLCSVLDRGSLSEEFATNEKLFFGSGTQLSVL.

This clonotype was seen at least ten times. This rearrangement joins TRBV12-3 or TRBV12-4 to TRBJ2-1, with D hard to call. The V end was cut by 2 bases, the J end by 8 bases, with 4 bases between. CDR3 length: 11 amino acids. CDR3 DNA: TGTGCCAGCAGTTTAACGGATGAGCAGTTCTTC. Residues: CASSLTDEQFF.